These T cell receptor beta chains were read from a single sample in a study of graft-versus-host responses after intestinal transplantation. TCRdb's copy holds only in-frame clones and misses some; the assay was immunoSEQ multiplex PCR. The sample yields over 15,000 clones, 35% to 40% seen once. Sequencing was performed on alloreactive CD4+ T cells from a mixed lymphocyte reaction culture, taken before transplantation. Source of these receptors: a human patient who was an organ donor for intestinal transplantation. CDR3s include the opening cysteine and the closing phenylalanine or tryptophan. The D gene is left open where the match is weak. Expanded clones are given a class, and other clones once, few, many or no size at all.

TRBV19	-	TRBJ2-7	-	TGTGCCAGTAGTATAGAAAGGGGGGCCTCCTACGAGCAGTACTTC	CASSIERGASYEQYF
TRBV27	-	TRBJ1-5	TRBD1	TGTGCCAGCAGTTACCGACAGGGAGGTAATCAGCCCCAGCATTTT	CASSYRQGGNQPQHF
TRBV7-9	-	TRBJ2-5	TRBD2	TGTGCCAGCAGCCGGACTAGCGGAGAGACCCAGTACTTC	CASSRTSGETQYF
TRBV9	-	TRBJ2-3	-	TGTGCCAGCAGCGCCCTTCTCTCAAGCACAGATACGCAGTATTTT	CASSALLSSTDTQYF
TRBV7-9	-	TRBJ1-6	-	TGTGCCAGCAGCTTCAACAGGGCCAATTCACCCCTCCACTTT	CASSFNRANSPLHF
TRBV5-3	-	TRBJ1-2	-	TGTGCCAGAAGCTTGGGCTATGGCTACACCTTC	CARSLGYGYTF
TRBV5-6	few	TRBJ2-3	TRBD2	TGTGCCAGCAGCTGGGGCGGGAGGGTCACAGATACGCAGTATTTT	CASSWGGRVTDTQYF
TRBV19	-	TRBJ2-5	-	TGTGCCAGTAGTATCTTTGGACTCCGAGAGACCCAGTACTTC	CASSIFGLRETQYF
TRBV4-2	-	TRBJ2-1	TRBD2	TGTGCCAGCAGCCGGAACCCATTAGCGGGTAGCTCCTACAATGAGCAGTTCTTC	CASSRNPLAGSSYNEQFF
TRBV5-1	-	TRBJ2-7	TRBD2	TGCGCCAGCAGCAACAGCGGGGGGGGTTCCTACGAGCAGTACTTC	CASSNSGGGSYEQYF
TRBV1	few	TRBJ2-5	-	TGCACCAGCAGCCAAGTTGGACAGAGAGAGACCCAGTACTTC	CTSSQVGQRETQYF
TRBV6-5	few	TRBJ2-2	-	TGTGCCAGCAGGACAGGATGGGGTAACACCGGGGAGCTGTTTTTT	CASRTGWGNTGELFF
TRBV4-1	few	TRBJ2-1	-	TGCGCCAGCAGCCAAGGGGAGGACCCCTACAATGAGCAGTTCTTC	CASSQGEDPYNEQFF
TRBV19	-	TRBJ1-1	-	TGTGCCAGTAGGGAAGACAGACGGAACACTGAAGCTTTCTTT	CASREDRRNTEAFF
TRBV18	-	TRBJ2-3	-	TGTGCCAGCTCACCAACCTACTCCACAGATACGCAGTATTTT	CASSPTYSTDTQYF
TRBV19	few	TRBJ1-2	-	TGTGCCAGTAGTATTCCCCGAACGTCCAATGGCTACACCTTC	CASSIPRTSNGYTF
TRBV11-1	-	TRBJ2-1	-	TGTGCCAGCAGCTTAGTAGGGCGTATTCCTTACAATGAGCAGTTCTTC	CASSLVGRIPYNEQFF
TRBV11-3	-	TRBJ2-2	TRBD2	TGTGCCAGCAGGCAAGCGGGAATACCGAACACCGGGGAGCTGTTTTTT	CASRQAGIPNTGELFF
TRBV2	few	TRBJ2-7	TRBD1	TGTGCCAGCAGTTCCGGGACAGGCATCAGCACCTACGAGCAGTACTTC	CASSSGTGISTYEQYF
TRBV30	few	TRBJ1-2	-	TGTGCCTGGAGTAATGGGGCCTATGGCTACACCTTC	CAWSNGAYGYTF
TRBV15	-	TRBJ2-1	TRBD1	TGTGCCACACTGGACAGGGCGGGCGCCTACAATGAGCAGTTCTTC	CATLDRAGAYNEQFF
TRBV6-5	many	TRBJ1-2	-	TGTGCCAGCAGTTACTCTCCCCCCGGCTGGGGCTACACCTTC	CASSYSPPGWGYTF
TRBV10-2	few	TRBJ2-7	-	TGCGCCAGCAGCCATAGCGAAACCTACGAGCAGTACTTC	CASSHSETYEQYF
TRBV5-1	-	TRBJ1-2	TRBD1	TGCGCCAGCAGCTCCCGGGACAGGAGGATCGGCTACACCTTC	CASSSRDRRIGYTF
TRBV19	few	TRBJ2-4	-	TGTGCCAGTAGTATAGGGACAGTGAGGGAAATAAACATTCAGTACTTC	CASSIGTVREINIQYF
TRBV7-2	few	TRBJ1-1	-	TGTGCCAGCAGCTTAAGATTAGGTTCTGAAGCTTTCTTT	CASSLRLGSEAFF
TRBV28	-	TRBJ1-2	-	TGTGCCAGCAGTTTAAACATGGACTATGGCTACACCTTC	CASSLNMDYGYTF
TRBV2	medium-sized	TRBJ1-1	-	TGTGCCAGCAGTGTCCACAGGGTAATCGACACTGAAGCTTTCTTT	CASSVHRVIDTEAFF
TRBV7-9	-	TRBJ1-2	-	TGTGCCAGCAGCAAAGGACAGAGTGGCTACACCTTC	CASSKGQSGYTF
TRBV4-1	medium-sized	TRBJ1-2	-	TGCGCCAGCAGCCAAACGGACTTCGCGTACGGCTACACCTTC	CASSQTDFAYGYTF
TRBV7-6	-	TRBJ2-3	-	TGTGCCAGCAGCCCGAGGGGGGGCCCTGGGGGGACAAATACGCAGTATTTT	CASSPRGGPGGTNTQYF
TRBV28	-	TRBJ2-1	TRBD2	TGTGCCAGCAGTTTACGCGGGAGTATTAACAATGAGCAGTTCTTC	CASSLRGSINNEQFF
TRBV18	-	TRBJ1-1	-	TGTGCCAGCTCACCCCCGCAGAGAATGAACACTGAAGCTTTCTTT	CASSPPQRMNTEAFF
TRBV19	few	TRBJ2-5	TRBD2	TGTGCCAGTACCAACAGCGGGAAAGAGACCCAGTACTTC	CASTNSGKETQYF
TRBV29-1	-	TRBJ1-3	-	TGCAGCGTCCAGGGCGGGGGGAATGGAAACACCATATATTTT	CSVQGGGNGNTIYF
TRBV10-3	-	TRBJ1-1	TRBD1	TGTGCCATCAGTGAAAGGGGGCGGAACACTGAAGCTTTCTTT	CAISERGRNTEAFF
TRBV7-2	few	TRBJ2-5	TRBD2	TGTGCCACCCAGGGAGGGACCGAGACCCAGTACTTC	CATQGGTETQYF
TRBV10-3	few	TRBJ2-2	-	TGTGCCATCAGGAAGGATAACAGGGTTGGGGAGCTGTTTTTT	CAIRKDNRVGELFF
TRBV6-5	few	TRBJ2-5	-	TGTGCCAGCAGCCGTAATTTCCAAGAGACCCAGTACTTC	CASSRNFQETQYF
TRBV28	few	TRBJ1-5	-	TGTGCCAGCAGTTTGATGAGGGGCGCGGGGAGAAGCAATCAGCCCCAGCATTTT	CASSLMRGAGRSNQPQHF
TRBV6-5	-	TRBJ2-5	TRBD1	TGTGCCAGCCGGAGTACAGGGGAAGAGACCCAGTACTTC	CASRSTGEETQYF
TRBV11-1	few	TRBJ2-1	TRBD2	TGTGCCAGCAGCCGGGGACTAGCGGGAGTTGGGGCAGGTGAGCAGTTCTTC	CASSRGLAGVGAGEQFF
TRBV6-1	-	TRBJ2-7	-	TGTGCCAGCAGTGAAGCCCGGGAACAGTACTTC	CASSEAREQYF
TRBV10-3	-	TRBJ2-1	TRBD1	TGTGCCATCAGTGACCCTTCGACAGGGGCGCAGAATGAGCAGTTCTTC	CAISDPSTGAQNEQFF
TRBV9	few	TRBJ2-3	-	TGTGCCAGCAGCGTAGGACAGGTACTAGATACGCAGTATTTT	CASSVGQVLDTQYF
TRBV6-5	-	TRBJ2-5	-	TGTGCCAGCAGCCGCTATCAGGTGGGAGAGACCCAGTACTTC	CASSRYQVGETQYF
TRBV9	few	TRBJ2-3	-	TGTGCCAGCAGCGTAGGGCTAGCGAGTGATACGCAGTATTTT	CASSVGLASDTQYF